Reported below is one T cell receptor beta chain. The data were obtained in a study of blood T cell repertoires in COVID-19. About the research overall: PBMCs, B-cell-depleted T cells, or T cells were the source of the cDNA or gDNA that made up the material.

Methods used by the authors: It was from reference gene primer amplification that nucleated cell counts were estimated. Only in-frame clones appear in the TCRdb table, and some are missing; sequencing was by immunoSEQ multiplex PCR. D and trimming were read from the DNA, whereas the V and J calls and clone size are those reported in that table. Of some 190,000 clones detected, roughly 84% appear once; the ten largest clones hold more than 3%. CDR1 is SGHRS and CDR2 is YFSETQ in the germline V gene. The CDR3 has 14 amino acids. The V gene end was trimmed by 7 bases and the J gene end by 3 bases; junction bases not matched to a gene: 10. Participant-given clinical history determined each cohort assignment. Someone with COVID-19 had been met by exposed participants within 2 weeks before study entry.

Input material: PBMCs or T cells enriched from blood (not recorded which). This TCR was recovered from a woman in her twenties or thirties who had been exposed to COVID-19. The rearrangement links TRBV5-1 to TRBJ2-7, with 7 bases lining up with TRBD1. The CDR3 DNA follows: TGCGCCAGCGGCTCATTGGACAGGAGCTACGAGCAGTACTTC. Protein sequence: CASGSLDRSYEQYF.